The following is a T cell receptor (beta chain) sequence with its context. Assay used: immunoSEQ multiplex PCR; TCRdb lists only in-frame clones, some missing. This sample carries 270,000 or so clones, roughly 84% of them seen once, and the ten largest clones take 1.4% to 1.5%. This CDR3 has 13 amino acids. CDR1 WNHNN and CDR2 SYGVQD come from the germline V gene (reference sequence). With V trimmed by 3 bases and J by 5 bases, 0 bases remained unmatched. This specimen comes from a study of blood T cell repertoires in COVID-19. Material: peripheral blood. This chain joins TRBV10-1 and TRBJ2-7; 11 nucleotides align to TRBD2. The TCR originated in a human donor with COVID-19, enrolled during active disease. The donor label of this sample is uncertain. The CDR3: CASSELAGDEQYF. DNA for the CDR3: TGCGCCAGCAGTGAACTAGCGGGAGACGAGCAGTACTTC.